This entry features one T cell receptor (beta chain) sequence. Data came from immunoSEQ multiplex PCR; TCRdb stores just in-frame clones and leaves some out. The top ten clones hold approximately 27% of a sample with some 73,000 clones, roughly four fifths of them seen once. The record originates from a study of blood T cell repertoires in COVID-19. This CDR3 spans 14 amino acids. Germline V gives CDR1 MGHDK, CDR2 SYGVNS. With 7 bases removed from V and 0 bases from J, the gap between germline ends came to 10 bases. This receptor was taken from a human donor in a cohort sampled during active COVID-19. V gene TRBV25-1 combines with J gene TRBJ2-1; D is unresolved. The sequenced material came from peripheral blood. The CDR3 nucleotides are TGTGCCAGCATGTCCCCTAGCTCCTACAATGAGCAGTTCTTC. It encodes CASMSPSSYNEQFF.